The 2 T cell receptor beta chains below come from one sample, sequenced in a study of blood T cell repertoires in COVID-19. This table comes from immunoSEQ multiplex PCR, and its TCRdb copy is limited to in-frame clones, with some not included. The sample contains about 200,000 clones, approximately 86% of which appear only once. Sequencing input: peripheral blood. Every receptor here comes from a man aged 18 to 29 with active or convalescent COVID-19.

The chain combines TRBV5-3 with TRBJ1-6; 9 bases are shared with TRBD1. TRBV5-3 is filed as an ORF, its function uncertain. J was trimmed by 5 bases and V by 1 base; bases with no gene match: 4. The length of the CDR3 is 16 residues. CDR3 sequence (DNA): TGTGCCAGAAGCTTGCGGGGACAGGGAAATAATTCACCCCTCCACTTT. Protein sequence: CARSLRGQGNNSPLHF.

The rearrangement joins TRBV12-3 or TRBV12-4 to TRBJ1-2; unclear D gene. The CDR3 is 11 amino acids. The CDR3 nucleotides read TGTGCGACGGGATCCAACTATGGCTACACCTTC. It specifies CATGSNYGYTF.